This T cell receptor beta chain was captured by sequencing in a study of memory CD8 T cells in hepatitis C reinfection. Turning to the study itself: Chronic HCV followed reinfection in a couple of donors who cleared primary infection. Reinfection meant HCV RNA positivity after two negatives ≥60 days apart.

V shed 6 bases and J 0 bases; nucleotides not matched to a gene: 8. The CDR3 extends over 15 amino acids. CDR1 is MDHEN and CDR2 is SYDVKM in the germline V gene. As for time point: late/post reinfection, 12 to 24 weeks after detection. Sorted cells were sequenced directly ex vivo without any in vitro expansion. Total naive CD8 T cells were sorted as viable CD3+ CD8+ CD45RO- cells from a couple of donors. Here immunoSEQ multiplex PCR was the method, and the copy in TCRdb shows in-frame clones only, minus some. Of approximately 49,000 clones in the sample, about 88% were seen once. The sample consisted of naive CD8+ T cells sorted from blood. The receptor comes from a man aged 18 to 29 with hepatitis C virus infection. This chain connects TRBV28 to TRBJ2-7; 7 bases are shared with TRBD1. The CDR3 region is CASSLDRSLSYEQYF. The CDR3 coding sequence is TGTGCCAGCAGCCTGGACAGGAGCCTCTCCTACGAGCAGTACTTC.